The T cell receptor beta chain described here comes from a study of graft-versus-host responses after intestinal transplantation (dated by TCRdb to the early 2020s). Background for the entire study: Multivisceral, liver-intestinal, or isolated intestinal transplants were received by the recipients. Every recipient was given anti-thymocyte globulin induction, then maintenance tacrolimus and steroids for 3 to 4 years. Bulk TCR-beta CDR3 sequencing was used to track graft-versus-host and host-versus-graft alloreactive T cell clones in the graft, circulation and bone marrow after intestinal transplantation. Alloreactive clones were identified by sequencing pre-transplant mixed lymphocyte reaction products and comparing these products with unstimulated pre-transplant donor and recipient T cells. The cohort enrolled some 25 intestinal transplant recipients including one retransplant, and a few patients lacking pretransplant specimens were excluded. Donor T cell macrochimerism was defined as a peak of at least 4% donor T cells among recipient peripheral blood mononuclear cells. Rather than going through the commercial service, samples from three later patients were sequenced in-house on an Illumina MiSeq and processed with MiXCR.

To prepare the library, the immunoSEQ multiplex PCR assay was applied. Adaptive Biotechnologies carried out high-throughput TCR-beta CDR3 sequencing of genomic DNA for most patients. The paper's processing steps were these. TCR sequencing data were retrieved from Adaptive's ImmunoSEQ software for 15 to 20 patients, whereas three other patients were processed with MiXCR and VDJtools. CDR3 nucleotide sequences shared between donor and recipient were removed because their origin could not be assigned. To count as alloreactive, a clone needed at least 2-fold expansion over unstimulated cells and a minimum CFSE-low frequency of 0.002% (template counts) or 0.001% (read counts). Clones detected in sequenced pre-transplant spleen, lymph node, or MLR CFSE-low populations of the donor or recipient were defined as mappable. Cumulative frequency of alloreactive clones was calculated as a percentage of all sequences weighted by copy number. TCRdb limited this immuneACCESS table to in-frame rearrangements with V and J called. A share of clones is missing; checked studies link under half to unresolved V genes, and the rest is unexplained. D and trimming were read from the DNA, whereas the V and J calls and clone size are those reported in that table. The sample profile shows some 7,700 clones; nearly 85% of them were found once. Roughly a tenth of the sample goes to the ten largest clones.

V loses 5 bases of germline sequence and J loses 3 bases, and the interval between the two ends is 14 bases. The germline V gene gives CDR1 as MNHEY and CDR2 as SVGAGI. The CDR3 starts with the cysteine, ends with the phenylalanine, and has 14 residues. Solely the CDR3 DNA is kept, with 42 bases framed from the first base. The paper's findings and limits, for the study overall: The relatively low number and heterogeneity of intestinal transplant patients limited the conclusions. GvH clones turned up in recipient bone marrow, with some appearing earlier in ileal mucosa or blood, a pattern consistent with an intestinal mucosal origin. Patients with donor T cell macrochimerism had high GvH to HvG T cell clonal ratios in their allografts. Early after transplant, declines in HvG clones were associated with peak levels of circulating GvH clones.

As to this clone: The antigen this receptor binds is unknown. Qualities for individual bases were not recorded, and no much larger clone is one base off.

Intraepithelial and lamina propria lymphocytes were isolated from graft specimens using dithiothreitol, EDTA incubations and collagenase D digestion. Bulk TCR-beta sequencing was performed on serial intestinal graft biopsy specimens collected as late as 600 days after transplant. Here the chain combines TRBV6-5 and TRBJ2-7; confidence is insufficient to name the D gene. This TCR came from a human patient who received an intestinal transplant, so some T cells may come from the graft donor. The sequencing here drew on ileum tissue, taken around 120 days after transplant. The sequence in DNA is TGTGCCAGCAGTGAAGACGGACGGAGCTACGAGCAGTACTTC. It translates as CASSEDGRSYEQYF.